This T cell receptor beta chain is from a study of T cell changes during pregnancy in multiple sclerosis. The assay was immunoSEQ multiplex PCR, and TCRdb's table has in-frame clones only and misses some. The profile shows 90,000 to 95,000 clones, 90% to 95% of them singletons. CDR3 size: 15 residues. V was trimmed by 0 bases and J by 2 bases, leaving 9 bases between them. Germline values: CDR1 MNHEY, CDR2 SMNVEV (reference sequence). Specimen: peripheral blood, collected in the third trimester of pregnancy. This TCR was sampled from a female donor with multiple sclerosis, enrolled in a pregnancy study. The V gene is TRBV27, the J gene TRBJ2-3; unclear D gene. CDR3 amino acids: CASSLSVADTDTQYF. In nucleotides, the CDR3 is TGTGCCAGCAGTTTATCGGTGGCAGACACAGATACGCAGTATTTT.